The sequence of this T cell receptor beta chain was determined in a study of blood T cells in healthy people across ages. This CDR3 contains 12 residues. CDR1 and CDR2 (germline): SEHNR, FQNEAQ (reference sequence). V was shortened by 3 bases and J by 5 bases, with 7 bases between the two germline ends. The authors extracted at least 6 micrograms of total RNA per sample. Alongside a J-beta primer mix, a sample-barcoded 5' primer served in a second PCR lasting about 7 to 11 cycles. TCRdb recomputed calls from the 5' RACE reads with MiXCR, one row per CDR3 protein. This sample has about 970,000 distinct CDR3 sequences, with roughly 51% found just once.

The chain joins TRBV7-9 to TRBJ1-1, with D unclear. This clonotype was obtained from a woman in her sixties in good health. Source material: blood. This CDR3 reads CASSLDATEAFF. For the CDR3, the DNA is TGTGCCAGCAGCTTGGACGCAACTGAAGCTTTCTTT.